This T cell receptor beta chain came from a study of CD8 T cells in Susac syndrome. Looked up from germline, CDR1 is LNHDA and CDR2 is SQIVND (reference sequence). The CDR3 totals 17 residues. V was cut by 3 bases and J by 0 bases, with 17 bases left in between. This clonotype came up a few times. RNA in amounts of about 0.5 to 1 ug was reverse transcribed with random hexamers. TCRdb itself ran the immunoSEQ multiplex PCR reads through MiXCR, one entry per CDR3 protein. Among about 280,000 distinct CDR3 sequences listed, approximately 85% were seen once. The sequencing sample was made of CD8+ T cells from PBMCs. The sequence was obtained from a human donor with multiple sclerosis. The chain recombines TRBV19 with TRBJ1-1; D not certain. The CDR3 reads CASSIMAGRAMNTEAFF. Here the CDR3 DNA reads TGTGCCAGTAGTATCATGGCGGGTAGGGCCATGAACACTGAAGCTTTCTTT.